This passage covers 29 T cell receptor beta chains from one sample sequenced in a study of cytomegalovirus exposure and HLA in healthy donors. The PCR employed 60 Vbeta primers together with 13 Jbeta primers. Clones were read by immunoSEQ multiplex PCR, and TCRdb kept only the in-frame ones, dropping some. The sample includes roughly 150,000 clones, 60% to 80% of them seen just once. The specimen was PBMCs. The receptors here all came from a man aged 18 to 29 in good health and CMV-seropositive.

The genes are TRBV27 and TRBJ1-2; D is undetermined. Trimming removed 4 bases from V and 4 bases from J, with 13 bases in between. This CDR3 has 14 residues. The germline V gene has CDR1 MNHEY and CDR2 SMNVEV (reference sequence). CDR3 DNA sequence: TGTGCCAGCAGTTCGGGTCTCAGTGGCTATGGCTACACCTTC. Protein sequence: CASSSGLSGYGYTF.

This clone was counted a few times. The genes are TRBV6-5 and TRBJ2-3; D call uncertain. Germline V gives CDR1 MNHEY, CDR2 SVGAGI. The CDR3 spans 14 residues. The V end lost 2 bases, the J end lost 6 bases, and 12 bases lay between the germline ends. Written as DNA, the CDR3 is TGTGCCAGCAGTTACGAGCATTCTTTGGATACGCAGTATTTT. It codes for CASSYEHSLDTQYF.

This rearrangement joins TRBV30 to TRBJ2-1; D might be TRBD2 (6 bases). The germline V gene encodes CDR1 GTSNPN and CDR2 SVGIG (reference sequence). The CDR3 length is 12 residues. V dropped 7 bases and J dropped 4 bases, with 11 bases sitting between them. The CDR3 loop reads CASTSGYNEQFF. The CDR3 DNA reads TGTGCCTCCACCAGCGGGTACAATGAGCAGTTCTTC.

Here the CDR3 DNA reads TGTGCCAGCAGCGTGGCACGACCCGGGACAGGGTCCTACAATGAGCAGTTCTTC. Encoded protein: CASSVARPGTGSYNEQFF. V is TRBV5-6 and J is TRBJ2-1; 9 bases are shared with TRBD1. The germline V gene encodes CDR1 SGHDT and CDR2 YYEEEE. The length of the CDR3 is 18 residues. With V trimmed by 4 bases and J by 1 base, 12 bases remained unmatched.

This sequence joins TRBV4-2 and TRBJ1-3, with TRBD1 matching over 9 bases. Trimming at V came to 5 bases and at J to 0 bases, leaving 8 bases not matched to a gene. The CDR3 runs 17 residues. The V gene's germline CDR1 is LGHNA and CDR2 YNFKEQ. CDR3 residues: CASSSGTGILSGNTIYF. CDR3 in DNA: TGTGCCAGCAGCTCAGGGACAGGGATACTCTCTGGAAACACCATATATTTT.

The chain employs TRBV7-2 and TRBJ2-7; tentatively, D is TRBD2 (6 bases). From germline, CDR1 is SGHTA and CDR2 FQGNSA. The CDR3 covers 15 residues. V was pared by 1 base and J by 2 bases, with 12 bases between. CDR3 coding DNA: TGTGCCAGCAGCTTAGATTTCGGGAGTACCTACGAGCAGTACTTC. Protein: CASSLDFGSTYEQYF. Full variable domain (missing parts from reference TRBV7-2 and TRBJ2-7): GAGVSQSPSNKVTEKGKDVELRCDPISGHTALYWYRQSLGQGLEFLIYFQGNSAPDKSGLPSDRFSAERTGGSVSTLTIQRTQQEDSAVYLCASSLDFGSTYEQYFGPGTRLTVT.

This chain links TRBV7-6 with TRBJ2-5; 8 bases agree with TRBD1. The CDR3 length is 17 residues. Germline trimming cut 2 bases from V and 4 bases from J; bases unmatched to any gene: 12. Germline V CDR1 and CDR2: SGHVS, FNYEAQ. The CDR3 DNA follows: TGTGCCAGCAGCTTACGTACCCAGGGGGCGGTAGGAGAGACCCAGTACTTC. This translates into CASSLRTQGAVGETQYF.

This chain uses TRBV27 with TRBJ2-2; possibly TRBD1 for D (5 bases). The V gene's germline CDR1 is MNHEY and CDR2 SMNVEV (reference sequence). Trimming left V 3 bases short and J 9 bases short, with 11 bases between. This CDR3 is built from 13 residues. CDR3 DNA sequence: TGTGCCAGCAGTTTGACAGTATTCCGGGAGCTGTTTTTT. Translating it yields CASSLTVFRELFF.

This rearrangement joins TRBV9 to TRBJ2-7, with a tentative D call TRBD2 (6 bases). V was shortened by 4 bases and J by 1 base, with 18 bases between the two germline ends. The germline V gene has CDR1 SGDLS and CDR2 YYNGEE. This CDR3 contains 16 residues. The CDR3 here is CASSQLIGRESYEQYF. CDR3 in DNA: TGTGCCAGCAGCCAGCTAATTGGGCGGGAATCCTACGAGCAGTACTTC.

The chain uses TRBV9 and TRBJ2-5, with TRBD1 matching over 9 bases. Germline assignment: CDR1 SGDLS and CDR2 YYNGEE. Trimming at V came to 4 bases and at J to 5 bases, leaving 6 bases not matched to a gene. The CDR3 runs to 14 residues. CDR3 sequence reads: CASSTDRGGETQYF. CDR3 nucleotides: TGTGCCAGCAGCACGGACAGGGGAGGCGAGACCCAGTACTTC.

This chain connects TRBV10-3 to TRBJ2-7, with 13 bases lining up with TRBD2. Germline V lookup: CDR1 ENHRY, CDR2 SYGVKD. Losses at the gene ends were 5 bases for V and 7 bases for J; bases not matched to a gene: 11. CDR3 size: 16 residues. CDR3 nucleotides: TGTGCCATCAGTTTTTCGGGACTAGCGGGACGGGGGGAGCAGTACTTC. Amino acids: CAISFSGLAGRGEQYF.

This clone was counted between two and nine times. This CDR3 is CASSTTSGGTYEQYF. In DNA, the CDR3 is TGTGCCAGTAGTACAACTAGCGGGGGAACCTACGAGCAGTACTTC. V gene TRBV19 combines with J gene TRBJ2-7; TRBD2 aligns across 11 bases. The J segment lost 2 bases and the V segment lost 4 bases, leaving 4 bases of the junction unmatched. Germline CDR1 reads LNHDA; CDR2 reads SQIVND (reference sequence). The CDR3 is made up of 15 amino acids.

The chain joins TRBV29-1 to TRBJ2-1; D is perhaps TRBD1 (6 bases). V lost 0 bases and J lost 3, with 21 bases in between. The CDR3 is 18 residues long. In germline, CDR1 is SQVTM, CDR2 ANQGSEA. The CDR3 nucleotides read TGCAGCGTTGAAGATTTTGCCGTACCGGGGACAAGCTACAATGAGCAGTTCTTC. It translates to CSVEDFAVPGTSYNEQFF.

J is TRBJ1-5 and V is TRBV6-6; D perhaps matches TRBD1 (6 bases). V dropped 6 bases and J dropped 5 bases, with 14 bases sitting between them. Germline V gives CDR1 MNHNY, CDR2 SVGAGI (reference sequence). This CDR3 region has 14 residues. The CDR3 is CASRGAEIHQPQHF. Here the CDR3 DNA reads TGTGCCAGCAGGGGGGCAGAAATTCATCAGCCCCAGCATTTT.

The chain is built from TRBV7-4 and TRBJ2-3; the D gene is possibly TRBD2 (7 bases). The CDR3 loop spans 19 amino acids. V was pared by 7 bases and J by 5 bases, with 31 bases between. Germline V gene lookup returns CDR1 SGHVT and CDR2 SQSDAQ. The CDR3 loop is CASTQGVPASGTTRDTQYF. CDR3 in DNA: TGTGCCAGCACCCAAGGAGTTCCGGCCAGCGGGACAACTAGAGATACGCAGTATTTT.

CDR3 in DNA: TGTGCCAGCAGTTTATTAGGGACAGGGAAGACCCAGTACTTC. Amino acids: CASSLLGTGKTQYF. The chain couples TRBV27 to TRBJ2-5, with 9 bases fitting TRBD1. Germline lookup yields CDR1 MNHEY and CDR2 SMNVEV (reference sequence). The CDR3 totals 14 residues. V shed 1 base, J shed 6 bases, and the junction held 3 bases outside the gene matches.

To note about this clone: This CDR3 is also generated by other DNA sequences in the sample. V is TRBV18 and J is TRBJ1-1; the D gene is possibly TRBD1 (6 bases). With 3 bases removed from V and 1 base from J, the gap between germline ends came to 9 bases. Germline CDR1 is KGHSH and CDR2 is LQKENI. The CDR3 extends over 14 amino acids. In nucleotides, the CDR3 is TGTGCCAGCTCACCCCTAGGGGGGAACACTGAAGCTTTCTTT. This encodes CASSPLGGNTEAFF.

The genes are TRBV7-8 and TRBJ2-3, with 7 bases fitting TRBD2. The CDR3 is 16 residues long. V shed 2 bases and J 0 bases; nucleotides not matched to a gene: 5. Per germline, CDR1 SGHVS and CDR2 FQNEAQ. CDR3 coding DNA: TGTGCCAGCAGCTTAAAGAGCGGGACTAGCACAGATACGCAGTATTTT. Its translation is CASSLKSGTSTDTQYF.

This clone appeared a single time. The CDR3 DNA is TGTGCCTGGGGGGAGGGGGTGGCCTTCGGTGAGCAGTTCTTC. Protein sequence: CAWGEGVAFGEQFF. This chain links TRBV30 with TRBJ2-1, with a possible D match to TRBD2 (7 bases). The CDR3 runs to 14 residues. V shed 5 bases and J shed 9 bases, with 20 bases lying between them. CDR1 is GTSNPN and CDR2 is SVGIG in the germline V gene (reference sequence). Full variable domain (remainder filled in from reference TRBV30 and TRBJ2-1): SQTIHQWPATLVQPVGSPLSLECTVEGTSNPNLYWYRQAAGRGLQLLFYSVGIGQISSEVPQNLSASRPQDRQFILSSKKLLLSDSGFYLCAWGEGVAFGEQFFGPGTRLTVL.

V and J are TRBV4-1 and TRBJ1-1, with D possibly being TRBD1 (5 bases). V lost 4 bases, J lost 0 bases, and 12 bases lay in between. Germline V gives CDR1 MGHRA, CDR2 YSYEKL. The CDR3 contains 15 residues. Written as DNA, the CDR3 is TGCGCCAGCAGCCCGGGAGCAGGGCTGAACACTGAAGCTTTCTTT. It codes for CASSPGAGLNTEAFF.

This clone has more than one count but fewer than ten. The V and J genes are TRBV30 and TRBJ1-5, with TRBD1 matching 9 bases. Germline trimming cut 2 bases from V and 6 bases from J; bases unmatched to any gene: 5. The CDR3 totals 14 residues. CDR1 and CDR2 from the germline V gene are GTSNPN and SVGIG (reference sequence). CDR3 amino acids: CAWSWTGDGQPQHF. The CDR3 region has the DNA TGTGCCTGGAGTTGGACAGGGGACGGTCAGCCCCAGCATTTT.

V and J are TRBV7-6 and TRBJ2-1; TRBD1 aligns across 9 bases. The CDR3 extends over 19 amino acids. Germline-derived CDR1 and CDR2 are SGHVS and FNYEAQ. With 5 bases clipped from V and 0 bases from J, the junction kept 14 bases outside the gene matches. CDR3 loop: CASSPRGGQGPLSYNEQFF. In DNA form, the CDR3 reads TGTGCCAGCAGCCCCAGGGGGGGACAGGGCCCTCTCTCCTACAATGAGCAGTTCTTC.

The V and J genes are TRBV15 and TRBJ1-4, with D uncertain. V was shortened by 1 base and J by 4 bases, with 7 bases between the two germline ends. The CDR3 contains 14 residues. Germline assignment: CDR1 LNHNV and CDR2 YYDKDF (reference sequence). Here the CDR3 DNA reads TGTGCCACCAGCAGAGGCAGGTTTAATGAAAAACTGTTTTTT. It encodes CATSRGRFNEKLFF.

The chain carries TRBV27 and TRBJ2-1; 8 bases fit TRBD2. The CDR3 spans 15 residues. The germline V gene has CDR1 MNHEY and CDR2 SMNVEV (reference sequence). V was pared by 5 bases and J by 6 bases, with 9 bases of the junction left unmatched. CDR3 nucleotides: TGTGCCAGCAGTGACGGGACTAGGGAACTCAATGAGCAGTTCTTC. This gives the protein CASSDGTRELNEQFF.

The genes are TRBV18 and TRBJ2-7, with 11 nucleotides matching TRBD1. The length of the CDR3 is 13 residues. With V trimmed by 3 bases and J by 5 bases, 0 bases remained unmatched. Germline V gives CDR1 KGHSH, CDR2 LQKENI. The CDR3 region is CASSPGQGDEQYF. For the CDR3, the DNA is TGTGCCAGCTCACCGGGACAGGGGGACGAGCAGTACTTC.

The genes are TRBV5-1 and TRBJ2-4; D not certain. Deletions cut 0 bases from V and 4 bases from J, with 23 bases between. Germline CDR1 reads SGHRS; CDR2 reads YFSETQ. The length of the CDR3 is 19 residues. The CDR3, as DNA: TGCGCCAGCAGCTTGGTAGTTCTCTTGAGGATGAACCTTAAAAACATTCAGTACTTC. Its protein is CASSLVVLLRMNLKNIQYF.

The chain links TRBV29-1 to TRBJ2-1; 10 bases are shared with TRBD2. The CDR3 is made up of 14 amino acids. Trimming cost V 6 bases and J 7 bases; bases outside gene matches: 9. Germline CDR1 reads SQVTM; CDR2 reads ANQGSEA. DNA of the CDR3: TGCAGCGTATCAACTAGCGGGACGAGGAATGAGCAGTTCTTC. This sequence encodes CSVSTSGTRNEQFF.

This chain uses TRBV5-4 with TRBJ2-1; maybe TRBD1 (6 bases). Germline V CDR1 and CDR2: SGHNT, YYREEE (reference sequence). CDR3 length: 14 amino acids. Trimming cost V 6 bases and J 7 bases, with 17 bases left between them. This CDR3 is CASTRAGVGNEQFF. For the CDR3, the DNA is TGTGCCAGCACCCGAGCAGGGGTCGGGAATGAGCAGTTCTTC.

V gene TRBV18 combines with J gene TRBJ2-2; the D is unclear. In germline, CDR1 is KGHSH, CDR2 LQKENI. V gave up 9 bases and J gave up 0 bases, with 5 bases separating them. The CDR3 is 12 residues long. This chain's CDR3 is CASDTNTGELFF. CDR3 coding DNA: TGTGCCAGTGACACGAACACCGGGGAGCTGTTTTTT.